A single sample gave rise to the 21 T cell receptor beta chains below, sequenced in a study of blood T cell repertoires in COVID-19. Profiled with immunoSEQ multiplex PCR; TCRdb holds only in-frame clones, not every one. The profile shows some 110,000 clones, more than 75% of them singletons. Input material: peripheral blood. All receptors derive from a man aged 40-49 years with acute or convalescent COVID-19.

The chain employs TRBV5-6 and TRBJ1-2; 10 bases are shared with TRBD1. Germline V gene lookup returns CDR1 SGHDT and CDR2 YYEEEE. The CDR3 runs to 17 residues. V lost 4 bases, J lost 5 bases, and 14 bases stayed unmatched. This CDR3 is CASSPYIGGQGEYGYTF. The CDR3 nucleotides are TGTGCCAGCAGCCCGTACATTGGCGGACAGGGGGAGTATGGCTACACCTTC.

The CDR3, as DNA: TGTGCCAGCAGTTCACCGGACAGTATATATGGCTACACCTTC. The encoded protein is CASSSPDSIYGYTF. V gene TRBV6-5 combines with J gene TRBJ1-2; D is possibly TRBD1 (6 bases). CDR1 and CDR2 from the germline V gene are MNHEY and SVGAGI. V was trimmed by 4 bases and J by 5 bases, leaving 14 bases between them. The CDR3 runs 14 residues.

The J gene is TRBJ1-2, the V gene TRBV5-1; D unclear. Germline V gene data show CDR1 as SGHRS and CDR2 as YFSETQ. V lost 1 base and J 8 bases, leaving 18 bases between the germline ends. The CDR3 is made up of 15 amino acids. The CDR3 DNA reads as TGCGCCAGCAGCTTGACGATCGAAGGGCGGGAGGGCTACACCTTC. Amino acids: CASSLTIEGREGYTF.

The chain has TRBV4-1 and TRBJ1-1; D gene uncertain. The CDR3 contains 14 residues. With 1 base removed from V and 1 base from J, the gap between germline ends came to 7 bases. Germline V gene lookup returns CDR1 MGHRA and CDR2 YSYEKL. CDR3: CASSQGLANTEAFF. The CDR3 region has the DNA TGCGCCAGCAGCCAAGGACTGGCGAACACTGAAGCTTTCTTT.

V usage is TRBV20-1 and J usage is TRBJ1-1, with D perhaps TRBD1 (5 bases). Germline CDR1 reads DFQATT; CDR2 reads SNEGSKA (reference sequence). V gave up 3 bases and J gave up 7 bases, with 30 bases separating them. The CDR3 totals 18 residues. The CDR3 DNA is TGCAGTGCTAGTGAACCTCCCCGGGACCCACGGACCGGGGGTGAAGCTTTCTTT. Translating gives CSASEPPRDPRTGGEAFF.

This CDR3 is CASSVRDSQRVEQYF. The CDR3 coding sequence is TGTGCCAGCAGTGTGCGGGACAGCCAACGGGTCGAGCAGTACTTC. The V and J genes are TRBV2 and TRBJ2-7; a weak D match, TRBD1 (7 bases). Germline CDR1 reads SNHLY; CDR2 reads FYNNEI. The CDR3 length is 15 residues. V lost 4 bases to trimming and J lost 6 bases, with 19 bases between them. The whole variable domain, remainder taken from reference TRBV2 and TRBJ2-7, is EPEVTQTPSHQVTQMGQEVILRCVPISNHLYFYWYRQILGQKVEFLVSFYNNEISEKSEIFDDQFSVERPDGSNFTLKIRSTKLEDSAMYFCASSVRDSQRVEQYFGPGTRLTVT.

The chain links TRBV7-3 to TRBJ2-1; the match to TRBD2 covers 11 bases. The CDR3 totals 15 residues. CDR1 and CDR2 (germline): SGHTA, FQGTGA. V shed 5 bases and J 6 bases; nucleotides not matched to a gene: 6. The CDR3 DNA is TGTGCCAGCAGCCAACTAGCGGGGGTCTTCAATGAGCAGTTCTTC. This encodes CASSQLAGVFNEQFF.

This chain links TRBV11-2 with TRBJ1-1, with D perhaps TRBD1 (6 bases). The germline CDR1 and CDR2 sequences are SGHAT and FQNNGV. Trimming removed 4 bases at V and 0 bases at J, with 9 bases between. CDR3 length: 14 amino acids. The CDR3 sequence: CASSSQGLNTEAFF. The CDR3 DNA follows: TGTGCCAGCAGCTCCCAGGGGTTGAACACTGAAGCTTTCTTT.

The chain combines TRBV6-5 with TRBJ1-1; weak D call: TRBD1 (6 bases). Trimming removed 0 bases from V and 1 base from J, with 12 bases in between. From germline, CDR1 is MNHEY and CDR2 SVGAGI. The CDR3 consists of 16 residues. CDR3 nucleotide sequence: TGTGCCAGCAGTTACTCGAAAGGGGGGGGGAACACTGAAGCTTTCTTT. Amino acids: CASSYSKGGGNTEAFF.

The rearrangement links TRBV30 to TRBJ1-2, with a tentative D call TRBD1 (6 bases). The CDR3 loop spans 12 amino acids. Germline CDR1 reads GTSNPN; CDR2 reads SVGIG (reference sequence). Trimming took off 1 base at V and 8 bases at J, with 11 bases between the two ends. The CDR3 loop reads CAWSGQVRGYTF. The CDR3 nucleotides are TGTGCCTGGAGTGGACAGGTTAGGGGCTACACCTTC.

This clone showed up just once. The chain uses TRBV30 and TRBJ1-1; D is perhaps TRBD1 (6 bases). Germline loops: CDR1 GTSNPN, CDR2 SVGIG (reference sequence). The V gene lost 4 bases and the J gene lost 7 bases, with 22 bases spanning the gap. The length of the CDR3 is 15 residues. As DNA, the CDR3 is TGTGCCTGGAACCCGCCTTACACAGGGAATTTTGAAGCTTTCTTT. Translated: CAWNPPYTGNFEAFF.

The chain carries TRBV6-5 and TRBJ1-6, with 7 positions matching TRBD1. The CDR3 loop spans 15 amino acids. Germline V gene data show CDR1 as MNHEY and CDR2 as SVGAGI. The V segment lost 0 bases and the J segment 7 bases; nucleotides outside the gene matches: 3. The CDR3 sequence: CASSYSGGGNSPLHF. DNA of the CDR3: TGTGCCAGCAGTTACTCAGGAGGGGGCAATTCACCCCTCCACTTT.

The rearrangement links TRBV4-2 to TRBJ2-3; 13 nucleotides align to TRBD2. Germline CDR1 and CDR2: LGHNA and YNFKEQ. After removal of 2 bases from V and 0 bases from J, the junction contained 5 bases not matched to a gene. CDR3 length: 18 residues. CDR3 sequence (DNA): TGTGCCAGCAGCCAAATCGGGACTAGCGGGGCTAGCACAGATACGCAGTATTTT. Translated, it gives CASSQIGTSGASTDTQYF.

This clone was detected once. The chain uses TRBV12-5 and TRBJ1-5; D unresolved. The V gene lost 1 base and the J gene lost 7 bases, with 8 bases spanning the gap. The CDR3 runs 13 residues. CDR1 LGHNT and CDR2 FRNRAP come from the germline V gene. The CDR3 here is CASGLGLEQPQHF. Here the CDR3 DNA reads TGTGCTAGTGGTTTGGGATTAGAGCAGCCCCAGCATTTT.

J is TRBJ2-7 and V is TRBV4-1; D not certain. CDR3 length: 16 residues. Germline loops: CDR1 MGHRA, CDR2 YSYEKL. V was trimmed by 1 base and J by 0 bases, leaving 13 bases between them. CDR3: CASSQADDFSSYEQYF. In nucleotides, the CDR3 is TGCGCCAGCAGCCAAGCTGATGACTTTAGCTCCTACGAGCAGTACTTC.

This clone was counted once. The sample holds other DNA sequences that translate to the same CDR3. The chain uses TRBV18 and TRBJ1-2; no definite D call. Trimming shortened V by 2 bases and J by 3 bases, and 7 bases separated the two germline ends. This CDR3 has 13 amino acids. Germline V gene lookup returns CDR1 KGHSH and CDR2 LQKENI. The CDR3 reads CASSPEPYYGYTF. CDR3 DNA: TGTGCCAGCTCACCAGAGCCCTACTATGGCTACACCTTC.

The V gene is TRBV4-1, the J gene TRBJ2-5, with 7 bases identical to TRBD2. The germline gives CDR1 MGHRA, CDR2 YSYEKL. This CDR3 is built from 13 residues. The V segment lost 3 bases and the J segment 4 bases; nucleotides outside the gene matches: 2. The CDR3 spells CASSHLAAETQYF. The CDR3, as DNA: TGCGCCAGCAGCCATCTAGCGGCAGAGACCCAGTACTTC.

The chain combines TRBV5-8 with TRBJ2-4; TRBD1 might be the D (6 bases). The CDR3 sequence is 16 residues long. The V end was cut by 3 bases, the J end by 0 bases, with 13 bases between. Germline CDR1 reads SGHTS; CDR2 reads YDEGEE. The CDR3 reads CASSWGQDLAKNIQYF. DNA of the CDR3: TGTGCCAGCAGCTGGGGGCAGGACCTAGCCAAAAACATTCAGTACTTC.

A few counts support this clone. The chain couples TRBV2 to TRBJ2-5; D is uncertain. The length of the CDR3 is 12 residues. From germline, CDR1 is SNHLY and CDR2 FYNNEI. Trimming stripped 2 bases from V and 4 bases from J, with 5 bases between. The CDR3 sequence: CASSEMAETQYF. CDR3 sequence (DNA): TGTGCCAGCAGTGAAATGGCAGAGACCCAGTACTTC. The whole variable domain, filled in from reference TRBV2 and TRBJ2-5, reads EPEVTQTPSHQVTQMGQEVILRCVPISNHLYFYWYRQILGQKVEFLVSFYNNEISEKSEIFDDQFSVERPDGSNFTLKIRSTKLEDSAMYFCASSEMAETQYFGPGTRLLVL.

In this sample, this clone turned up a few times. The CDR3, as DNA: TGTGCCAGCAGCTTTTCTACCGGGGAGCTGTTTTTT. Translation gives CASSFSTGELFF. The chain carries TRBV7-2 and TRBJ2-2; D gene unclear. Trimming pared 3 bases from V and 5 bases from J, leaving 4 bases between. The germline CDR1 and CDR2 sequences are SGHTA and FQGNSA. This CDR3 comprises 12 residues. The full variable domain, completed using reference TRBV7-2 and TRBJ2-2, is GAGVSQSPSNKVTEKGKDVELRCDPISGHTALYWYRQSLGQGLEFLIYFQGNSAPDKSGLPSDRFSAERTGGSVSTLTIQRTQQEDSAVYLCASSFSTGELFFGEGSRLTVL.

The chain employs TRBV21-1 and TRBJ2-7; the table gives TRBD2 as D, unverified against the DNA. TRBV21-1 corresponds to a pseudogene. The CDR3 sequence is 11 residues long. The CDR3 protein is CASSVPGGQYF. The CDR3 DNA follows: TGTGCCAGCAGCGTCCCCGGGGGGCAGTACTTC.